The 32 T cell receptor beta chains in this list originate from one sample, sequenced in a study of CD8+ T cells in alopecia areata. The treatment denotes: oral pan-JAK inhibitor, 5-10 mg twice daily. Sequencing relied on a cDNA template that was reverse transcribed from extracted RNA. Only in-frame clones appear in the TCRdb table, and some are missing; sequencing was by immunoSEQ multiplex PCR. Here the sample spans 200,000 to 250,000 clones, around 66% being singletons. The material was CD4+ T cells sorted from blood, obtained at week 4, from a patient treated with tofacitinib. The receptors originated from a human donor with alopecia areata.

The chain uses TRBV5-1 and TRBJ2-3; tentatively, D is TRBD1 (5 bases). CDR3 length: 12 amino acids. Trimming pared 2 bases from V and 6 bases from J, leaving 7 bases between. Germline values: CDR1 SGHRS, CDR2 YFSETQ. As DNA, the CDR3 is TGCGCCAGCAGCTTAAAGGGGGATACGCAGTATTTT. Residues: CASSLKGDTQYF.

This rearrangement joins TRBV29-1 to TRBJ1-5, with no clear D. The germline V and J ends were trimmed by 6 bases and 5 bases, with 14 bases remaining between them. The CDR3 totals 13 residues. Germline V gene data show CDR1 as SQVTM and CDR2 as ANQGSEA. CDR3 nucleotides: TGCAGCGTGGGCGCTGGGAGATATCAGCCCCAGCATTTT. Its protein is CSVGAGRYQPQHF.

This chain links TRBV2 with TRBJ2-5, with 11 nucleotides matching TRBD2. The trim removed 1 base at V and 5 bases at J, leaving 0 bases unmatched. The CDR3 spans 14 residues. The germline V gene has CDR1 SNHLY and CDR2 FYNNEI. The CDR3 here is CASSEGTSGETQYF. The DNA of the CDR3 is TGTGCCAGCAGTGAAGGGACTAGCGGGGAGACCCAGTACTTC.

In this sample, this clone turned up a few times. This chain joins TRBV6-1 and TRBJ1-5; perhaps TRBD1 as D (5 bases). Germline V gives CDR1 MNHNS, CDR2 SASEGT. The CDR3 totals 15 residues. V was clipped by 6 bases and J by 2 bases, with 14 bases between them. CDR3 in amino acids: CASSPGRGGNQPQHF. Here the CDR3 DNA reads TGTGCCAGCAGCCCAGGGAGGGGCGGCAATCAGCCCCAGCATTTT.

The chain joins TRBV5-6 to TRBJ1-1; 7 bases line up with TRBD1. From germline, CDR1 is SGHDT and CDR2 YYEEEE. CDR3 length: 14 amino acids. Trimming removed 3 bases from V and 4 bases from J; junction bases left unmatched: 6. The CDR3 sequence is CASSSKGASTEAFF. The DNA for the CDR3 is TGTGCCAGCAGCTCGAAGGGGGCCAGCACTGAAGCTTTCTTT.

The V and J genes are TRBV29-1 and TRBJ2-5, with a tentative D call TRBD1 (6 bases). The CDR3 runs to 14 residues. The germline CDR1 and CDR2 sequences are SQVTM and ANQGSEA. The V end lost 3 bases, the J end lost 4 bases, and 15 bases lay between the germline ends. The DNA for the CDR3 is TGCAGCGTTGATCAGGGGTCGGGGCGAGAGACCCAGTACTTC. Protein product: CSVDQGSGRETQYF.

J is TRBJ1-6 and V is TRBV29-1; the D gene is possibly TRBD1 (5 bases). V was pared by 5 bases and J by 8 bases, with 13 bases between. The CDR3 is made up of 13 amino acids. Germline assignment: CDR1 SQVTM and CDR2 ANQGSEA. CDR3 sequence (DNA): TGCAGCGTTTCCTCAGGGCCGGATTCACCCCTCCACTTT. The encoded protein is CSVSSGPDSPLHF.

CDR3 amino acids: CSVRPGASSYNEQFF. The CDR3 coding sequence is TGCAGCGTCCGACCCGGGGCCAGCTCCTACAATGAGCAGTTCTTC. This chain connects TRBV29-1 to TRBJ2-1; D may be TRBD1 or TRBD2 (5 bases each). Trimming left V 6 bases short and J 0 bases short, with 15 bases between. The CDR3 sequence is 15 residues long. The germline V gene encodes CDR1 SQVTM and CDR2 ANQGSEA.

The rearrangement uses TRBV6-6 and TRBJ2-5; D could derive from TRBD1 or TRBD2 (6 bases each). The CDR3 sequence is 14 residues long. From germline, CDR1 is MNHNY and CDR2 SVGAGI (reference sequence). V was shortened by 5 bases and J by 5 bases, with 15 bases between the two germline ends. The CDR3 coding sequence is TGTGCCAGCAGTGCGGACTATAGGGGGGAGACCCAGTACTTC. It specifies CASSADYRGETQYF.

Here the CDR3 reads CSVAGGYEQYF. The DNA of the CDR3 is TGCAGCGTTGCGGGGGGCTACGAGCAGTACTTC. This chain connects TRBV29-1 to TRBJ2-7; TRBD2 matches at 7 bases. This CDR3 has 11 residues. Germline trimming cut 4 bases from V and 3 bases from J; bases unmatched to any gene: 0. Germline V gives CDR1 SQVTM, CDR2 ANQGSEA.

The chain recombines TRBV30 with TRBJ2-1; D is ambiguous. CDR1 and CDR2 from the germline V gene are GTSNPN and SVGIG (reference sequence). The CDR3 contains 12 residues. V was trimmed by 0 bases and J by 8 bases, leaving 8 bases between them. Here the CDR3 reads CAWSVLVDEQFF. The DNA for the CDR3 is TGTGCCTGGAGTGTCTTGGTCGATGAGCAGTTCTTC. The entire variable domain, with the rest obtained from reference TRBV30 and TRBJ2-1, is as follows: SQTIHQWPATLVQPVGSPLSLECTVEGTSNPNLYWYRQAAGRGLQLLFYSVGIGQISSEVPQNLSASRPQDRQFILSSKKLLLSDSGFYLCAWSVLVDEQFFGPGTRLTVL.

The V call is TRBV29-1, the J call TRBJ1-2; 9 nucleotides match TRBD1. The CDR3 is made up of 14 amino acids. Germline values: CDR1 SQVTM, CDR2 ANQGSEA. The ends lost 3 bases at V and 7 bases at J; junction bases unmatched: 9. The CDR3 nucleotides read TGCAGCGTTGAGACCCAACAGGGGGCTGGTGGCTACACCTTC. It translates to CSVETQQGAGGYTF.

V and J are TRBV10-3 and TRBJ2-1; no clear D. Trimming removed 6 bases at V and 4 bases at J, with 10 bases between. Germline V gene sequence: CDR1 ENHRY, CDR2 SYGVKD. This CDR3 has 13 amino acids. CDR3 DNA sequence: TGTGCCATCAGCGGAGCGCAGTACAATGAGCAGTTCTTC. Protein product: CAISGAQYNEQFF.

The chain recombines TRBV29-1 with TRBJ1-1; no firm D call. The CDR3 spans 11 residues. Trimming shortened V by 2 bases and J by 1 base, and 2 bases separated the two germline ends. From germline, CDR1 is SQVTM and CDR2 ANQGSEA. The CDR3 spells CSVEWNTEAFF. DNA of the CDR3: TGCAGCGTTGAATGGAACACTGAAGCTTTCTTT.

The V gene is TRBV19, the J gene TRBJ1-1; D is unclear. Germline lookup yields CDR1 LNHDA and CDR2 SQIVND (reference sequence). This CDR3 region has 13 residues. The DNA of the CDR3 is TGTGCTTGCCAGTCAGAATCCGGCACTGAAGCTTTCTTT. Its protein is CACQSESGTEAFF.

This clone came up a few times. The chain joins TRBV4-2 to TRBJ2-1, with 8 bases aligning to TRBD2. Germline V CDR1 and CDR2: LGHNA, YNFKEQ. V lost 0 bases, J lost 10 bases, and 8 bases stayed unmatched. This CDR3 has 15 residues. The CDR3 region is CASSQELAVLGEQFF. The CDR3 bases are TGTGCCAGCAGCCAAGAACTAGCGGTCCTTGGGGAGCAGTTCTTC.

This chain joins TRBV9 and TRBJ2-3; D remains unclear. The germline V gene encodes CDR1 SGDLS and CDR2 YYNGEE. The CDR3 extends over 15 amino acids. The V end was cut by 0 bases, the J end by 1 base, with 9 bases between. Written as DNA, the CDR3 is TGTGCCAGCAGCGTAGGTAACTTCCGCACAGATACGCAGTATTTT. Protein sequence: CASSVGNFRTDTQYF. The variable domain in full, completed from reference TRBV9 and TRBJ2-3, reads DSGVTQTPKHLITATGQRVTLRCSPRSGDLSVYWYQQSLDQGLQFLIQYYNGEERAKGNILERFSAQQFPDLHSELNLSSLELGDSALYFCASSVGNFRTDTQYFGPGTRLTVL.

This clone was picked up a small number of times. The chain links TRBV11-3 to TRBJ2-3; D is perhaps TRBD2 (6 bases). This CDR3 is 14 amino acids long. Trimming cost V 4 bases and J 6 bases, with 14 bases left between them. Per germline, CDR1 SGHNT and CDR2 YENEEA. This chain's CDR3 is CASSSGGTSDTQYF. The CDR3 DNA sequence: TGTGCCAGCAGCTCGGGCGGGACGTCCGATACGCAGTATTTT. The full variable domain, with the rest looked up from reference TRBV11-3 and TRBJ2-3, is EAGVVQSPRYKIIEKKQPVAFWCNPISGHNTLYWYLQNLGQGPELLIRYENEEAVDDSQLPKDRFSAERLKGVDSTLKIQPAELGDSAVYLCASSSGGTSDTQYFGPGTRLTVL.

This chain connects TRBV5-1 to TRBJ2-5, with TRBD2 matching over 9 bases. V dropped 4 bases and J dropped 5; count of bases not matched to a gene: 9. Per germline, CDR1 SGHRS and CDR2 YFSETQ. This CDR3 comprises 15 residues. CDR3 amino acids: CASSIGSSGGETQYF. The CDR3 DNA reads as TGCGCCAGCAGCATTGGGAGCAGCGGGGGGGAGACCCAGTACTTC.

This rearrangement joins TRBV29-1 to TRBJ1-2; weak D call: TRBD1 (5 bases). The V gene lost 6 bases and the J gene lost 3 bases, with 17 bases spanning the gap. The CDR3 covers 14 residues. Germline lookup yields CDR1 SQVTM and CDR2 ANQGSEA. CDR3 region: CSVGGGIPDYGYTF. The CDR3 DNA reads TGCAGCGTGGGCGGGGGGATCCCCGACTATGGCTACACCTTC. Full variable domain (missing parts from reference TRBV29-1 and TRBJ1-2): SAVISQKPSRDICQRGTSLTIQCQVDSQVTMMFWYRQQPGQSLTLIATANQGSEATYESGFVIDKFPISRPNLTFSTLTVSNMSPEDSSIYLCSVGGGIPDYGYTFGSGTRLTVV.

The chain links TRBV2 to TRBJ1-3; D gene ambiguous. CDR3 length: 13 residues. CDR1 is SNHLY and CDR2 is FYNNEI in the germline V gene. The V and J ends lost 7 bases and 4 bases respectively, with 11 bases between them. CDR3 in amino acids: CASMLGEGNTIYF. The CDR3 DNA reads as TGTGCCAGCATGCTCGGGGAGGGAAACACCATATATTTT.

This chain connects TRBV5-4 to TRBJ1-4; no reliable D call. CDR3 length: 13 residues. CDR1 and CDR2 from the germline V gene are SGHNT and YYREEE (reference sequence). Trimming left V 4 bases short and J 0 bases short, with 4 bases between. CDR3 in DNA: TGTGCCAGCAGCCAAGCAACTAATGAAAAACTGTTTTTT. Its protein product is CASSQATNEKLFF.

The rearrangement joins TRBV7-2 to TRBJ2-5; D uncertain. CDR1 and CDR2 (germline): SGHTA, FQGNSA. CDR3 size: 13 residues. Trimming pared 1 base from V and 5 bases from J, leaving 8 bases between. The DNA of the CDR3 is TGTGCCAGCAGCTTAGTTTTTTTGGAGACCCAGTACTTC. It encodes CASSLVFLETQYF.

The chain joins TRBV4-2 to TRBJ1-5; D unclear. Trimming cost V 5 bases and J 10 bases, with 15 bases left between them. In germline, CDR1 is LGHNA, CDR2 YNFKEQ. The CDR3 totals 13 residues. The CDR3 nucleotides are TGTGCCAGCAGCGGCGGAGGATCACGCCCCCAGCATTTT. This sequence encodes CASSGGGSRPQHF.

The V call is TRBV29-1, the J call TRBJ1-3; D unresolved. This CDR3 is 13 amino acids long. Trimming took off 6 bases at V and 0 bases at J, with 9 bases between the two ends. Germline V gene data show CDR1 as SQVTM and CDR2 as ANQGSEA. The CDR3 DNA follows: TGCAGCGTGTTGGAGAACTCTGGAAACACCATATATTTT. Its protein is CSVLENSGNTIYF.

The V call is TRBV4-2, the J call TRBJ2-7; D remains ambiguous. This CDR3 spans 14 amino acids. Trimming stripped 4 bases from V and 4 bases from J, with 14 bases between. Germline loops: CDR1 LGHNA, CDR2 YNFKEQ. Here the CDR3 DNA reads TGTGCCAGCAGCCCAGGCCGGACCCTTTACGAGCAGTACTTC. Translating gives CASSPGRTLYEQYF.

The V gene is TRBV6-6, the J gene TRBJ1-5; no reliable D call. There are 14 residues in the CDR3. Germline CDR1 and CDR2: MNHNY and SVGAGI (reference sequence). The V end was cut by 6 bases, the J end by 5 bases, with 14 bases between. The CDR3 region is CASRNDKVYQPQHF. In DNA, the CDR3 is TGTGCCAGCAGAAATGACAAGGTTTATCAGCCCCAGCATTTT.

V is TRBV6-6 and J is TRBJ2-3; TRBD2 matches 7 bases. The germline CDR1 and CDR2 sequences are MNHNY and SVGAGI (reference sequence). The V gene end was trimmed by 2 bases and the J gene end by 4 bases; junction bases not matched to a gene: 9. The CDR3 has 16 residues. CDR3 amino acids: CASSYTGGGTADTQYF. Written as DNA, the CDR3 is TGTGCCAGCAGTTACACTGGGGGGGGAACGGCAGATACGCAGTATTTT.

J is TRBJ2-3 and V is TRBV7-2; TRBD1 matches 9 bases. The V and J ends lost 2 bases and 4 bases, in that order; junction bases with no gene match: 1. This CDR3 is 14 amino acids long. Germline V CDR1 and CDR2: SGHTA, FQGNSA. CDR3 sequence reads: CASSLWDRADTQYF. The CDR3 DNA is TGTGCCAGCAGCTTATGGGACAGGGCAGATACGCAGTATTTT.

This clone has just a few counts. The J gene is TRBJ1-5, the V gene TRBV30; 7 positions match TRBD1. The germline gives CDR1 GTSNPN, CDR2 SVGIG (reference sequence). V lost 5 bases, J lost 4 bases, and 11 bases stayed unmatched. The CDR3 has 15 amino acids. The CDR3 spells CAWSLWAGGNQPQHF. The CDR3 region has the DNA TGTGCCTGGTCCCTCTGGGCAGGGGGTAATCAGCCCCAGCATTTT.

A remark on this clone: It is likely a read error: a sequence one base away is far more abundant. Other DNA variants within this sample encode the same CDR3. The chain couples TRBV4-1 to TRBJ1-2, with TRBD1 matching 9 bases. This CDR3 has 15 amino acids. Per germline, CDR1 MGHRA and CDR2 YSYEKL. V was clipped by 0 bases and J by 8 bases; unmatched bases: 7. The CDR3 here is CASSQEGTGSWGYTF. The CDR3, as DNA: TGCGCCAGCAGCCAAGAGGGGACAGGGAGTTGGGGCTACACCTTC.

The J gene is TRBJ2-4, the V gene TRBV19; no clear D. The germline V and J ends were trimmed by 6 bases and 8 bases, with 8 bases remaining between them. The CDR3 covers 11 residues. Germline CDR1 and CDR2: LNHDA and SQIVND (reference sequence). CDR3 protein: CASSGFDIQYF. The CDR3 DNA follows: TGTGCCAGTAGCGGCTTCGACATTCAGTACTTC.